Each of the 17 T cell receptor beta chains below was sequenced from the same sample in a study of T cell responses to AZD1222 COVID-19 vaccine. Sequenced by immunoSEQ multiplex PCR; TCRdb stores in-frame clones only, minus some. The table has about 130,000 clones, roughly 85% seen once. Specimen: peripheral blood, collected 28 days after the second dose of the MenACWY control vaccine. Receptors originate from an adult who received the MenACWY meningococcal vaccine as a control.

The chain links TRBV5-1 to TRBJ1-1, with TRBD1 matching over 9 bases. The CDR3 is made up of 18 amino acids. J lost 2 bases, V lost 0 bases, and 11 bases had no gene match. Germline CDR1 SGHRS, CDR2 YFSETQ. The CDR3 DNA is TGCGCCAGCAGCTTGGCCAGGGGACAGGGAGTAGGTAACACTGAAGCTTTCTTT. Protein product: CASSLARGQGVGNTEAFF.

This CDR3 reads CASSLVATGVYEQYV. The CDR3 coding sequence is TGTGCCAGCAGTTTAGTTGCGACAGGGGTATACGAGCAGTACGTC. The V call is TRBV28, the J call TRBJ2-7; TRBD1 agrees at 8 bases. V shed 2 bases and J 4 bases; nucleotides not matched to a gene: 7. The length of the CDR3 is 15 residues. Germline values: CDR1 MDHEN, CDR2 SYDVKM.

This chain joins TRBV7-2 and TRBJ2-7; 8 nucleotides align to TRBD1. The germline CDR1 and CDR2 sequences are SGHTA and FQGNSA. CDR3 size: 13 residues. J lost 3 bases, V lost 5 bases, and 3 bases had no gene match. DNA of the CDR3: TGTGCCAGCAGCCGGACAGGGAACTACGAGCAGTACTTC. It yields the protein CASSRTGNYEQYF.

This clone has a single count. DNA for the CDR3: TGTGCCAGCCAAAGGTCACCCGCCAATGAAAAACTGTTTTTT. This codes for CASQRSPANEKLFF. The gene calls are TRBV2 and TRBJ1-4; D is unresolved. Per germline, CDR1 SNHLY and CDR2 FYNNEI. CDR3 size: 14 residues. The ends were cut back, 8 bases at V and 5 bases at J, with 15 bases in the middle.

The chain has TRBV19 and TRBJ1-1, with D possibly TRBD1 on 5 matching bases. The V and J ends lost 11 bases and 3 bases respectively, with 13 bases between them. From germline, CDR1 is LNHDA and CDR2 SQIVND (reference sequence). This CDR3 comprises 12 residues. The CDR3 reads CAATGRYTEAFF. The CDR3 DNA reads TGTGCCGCAACGGGGCGGTACACTGAAGCTTTCTTT. Combining the CDR3 with reference TRBV19 and TRBJ1-1 gives the whole variable domain DGGITQSPKYLFRKEGQNVTLSCEQNLNHDAMYWYRQDPGQGLRLIYYSQIVNDFQKGDIAEGYSVSREKKESFPLTVTSAQKNPTAFYLCAATGRYTEAFFGQGTRLTVV.

The J gene is TRBJ1-4, the V gene TRBV5-1, with TRBD1 as a possible D gene (6 bases). V was cut by 0 bases and J by 3 bases, with 12 bases left in between. This CDR3 is 16 amino acids long. CDR1 SGHRS and CDR2 YFSETQ come from the germline V gene. The CDR3 DNA sequence: TGCGCCAGCAGCTTGGGTGGGGGCGCGGCTAATGAAAAACTGTTTTTT. Protein product: CASSLGGGAANEKLFF.

This sequence joins TRBV19 and TRBJ1-5; D gene uncertain. CDR3 length: 13 amino acids. Trimming left V 1 base short and J 7 bases short, with 8 bases between. Germline CDR1 is LNHDA and CDR2 is SQIVND (reference sequence). The CDR3 region has the DNA TGTGCCAGTAGTATAGGGGCGGAACAGCCCCAGCATTTT. This codes for CASSIGAEQPQHF.

The V gene is TRBV28, the J gene TRBJ1-5; D is possibly TRBD1 (5 bases). Trimming cost V 8 bases and J 5 bases, with 22 bases left between them. There are 16 residues in the CDR3. CDR1 is MDHEN and CDR2 is SYDVKM in the germline V gene. CDR3 DNA sequence: TGTGCCAGCTCCTCTTTTCAGGGTCCAGTGGATCAGCCCCAGCATTTT. Translating gives CASSSFQGPVDQPQHF.

The genes are TRBV11-2 and TRBJ1-6, with 9 bases lining up with TRBD1. CDR1 is SGHAT, CDR2 FQNNGV, per germline. The CDR3 extends over 15 amino acids. The trim removed 0 bases at V and 9 bases at J, leaving 3 bases unmatched. CDR3 sequence: CASSLEGQGTSPLHF. Written as DNA, the CDR3 is TGTGCCAGCAGCTTAGAGGGACAGGGCACTTCACCCCTCCACTTT.

The chain links TRBV5-6 to TRBJ1-4; perhaps TRBD1 as D (5 bases). The CDR3 covers 13 residues. The V end was cut by 5 bases, the J end by 7 bases, with 12 bases between. Germline loops: CDR1 SGHDT, CDR2 YYEEEE. The CDR3 bases are TGTGCCAGCAGATCAACCGGGACTGAAAAACTGTTTTTT. This translates into CASRSTGTEKLFF.

The J gene is TRBJ2-1, the V gene TRBV11-3; TRBD2 aligns across 7 bases. In germline, CDR1 is SGHNT, CDR2 YENEEA. Trimming at V came to 5 bases and at J to 4 bases, leaving 5 bases not matched to a gene. The CDR3 has 14 residues. The CDR3 nucleotides read TGTGCCAGCAGCACAACGGGGGGTTACAATGAGCAGTTCTTC. It specifies CASSTTGGYNEQFF.

The V call is TRBV10-3, the J call TRBJ1-4; a weak D match, TRBD1 (5 bases). Trimming shortened V by 3 bases and J by 2 bases, and 7 bases separated the two germline ends. Germline V gene sequence: CDR1 ENHRY, CDR2 SYGVKD. The CDR3 length is 14 residues. The CDR3 reads CAISERGTNEKLFF. The CDR3, as DNA: TGTGCCATCAGTGAAAGGGGCACTAATGAAAAACTGTTTTTT.

This chain uses TRBV18 with TRBJ1-1, with 9 bases that match TRBD1. The trim removed 5 bases at V and 0 bases at J, leaving 4 bases unmatched. CDR3 length: 15 amino acids. CDR1 and CDR2 from the germline V gene are KGHSH and LQKENI. The CDR3 region has the DNA TGTGCCAGCTCAAGGACAGGGGAAATGAACACTGAAGCTTTCTTT. This gives the protein CASSRTGEMNTEAFF.

The chain is built from TRBV5-4 and TRBJ1-4; 8 bases are shared with TRBD1. Germline CDR1 and CDR2: SGHNT and YYREEE (reference sequence). Losses at the gene ends were 3 bases for V and 2 bases for J; bases not matched to a gene: 3. The CDR3 length is 15 residues. The chain's CDR3 is CASSSRTGTNEKLFF. The CDR3 region has the DNA TGTGCCAGCAGCTCCAGGACAGGGACTAATGAAAAACTGTTTTTT.

The V and J genes are TRBV6-5 and TRBJ1-2; D remains ambiguous. V was pared by 7 bases and J by 1 base, with 10 bases between. The CDR3 has 13 amino acids. Germline V gene sequence: CDR1 MNHEY, CDR2 SVGAGI. The CDR3 spells CASTFGVNYGYTF. The CDR3 nucleotides read TGTGCCAGCACCTTCGGAGTTAACTATGGCTACACCTTC.

The chain uses TRBV11-3 and TRBJ2-5, with 8 bases aligning to TRBD2. CDR3 length equals 14 residues. Unmatched junction bases numbered 7, after V lost 3 bases and J lost 7 bases. CDR1 is SGHNT, CDR2 YENEEA, per germline. Here the CDR3 reads CASSFASGSRTQYF. The CDR3 DNA reads as TGTGCCAGCAGCTTTGCTAGCGGGTCCCGGACCCAGTACTTC.

The gene calls are TRBV11-2 and TRBJ2-2, with TRBD1 matching over 7 bases. V lost 3 bases to trimming and J lost 8 bases; unmatched junction nucleotides: 3. CDR1 and CDR2 (germline): SGHAT, FQNNGV. The CDR3 sequence is 13 residues long. In DNA, the CDR3 is TGTGCCAGCAGCTTGTCCAGGGGGGGGGAGCTGTTTTTT. Its protein product is CASSLSRGGELFF.